This TCR beta chain was sequenced for a study of regulatory T cells in long-lasting Graves disease. In building TCR beta libraries, iRepertoire HTBI primers were used together with Arm-PCR of CDR3 regions. TCRdb fed the multiplex PCR reads into MiXCR, producing one record per CDR3 protein. The repertoire holds about 460,000 distinct CDR3 sequences, with about 20% as singletons. This clonotype was seen repeatedly, ten times or more. Time point defined: persistent/refractory GD, antithyroid drugs over 5 years with positive TRAb. Scientists built the TCR library using RNA that was extracted from PBMCs. The junction had 8 bases not matched to a gene; V was cut back by 4 bases and J by 7 bases. The germline V gene has CDR1 MNHGY and CDR2 SVAAGI. CDR3 length equals 14 residues.

The chain links TRBV6-9 to TRBJ2-5; TRBD2 agrees at 8 bases. Sequencing used peripheral blood mononuclear cells (PBMCs), obtained when the disease was refractory, from a patient treated with antithyroid drugs. The TCR comes from a female donor with Graves disease. CDR3 sequence: CASSSNLREGTQYF. CDR3 nucleotide sequence: TGTGCCAGCAGTTCGAATTTACGGGAGGGGACCCAGTACTTC.